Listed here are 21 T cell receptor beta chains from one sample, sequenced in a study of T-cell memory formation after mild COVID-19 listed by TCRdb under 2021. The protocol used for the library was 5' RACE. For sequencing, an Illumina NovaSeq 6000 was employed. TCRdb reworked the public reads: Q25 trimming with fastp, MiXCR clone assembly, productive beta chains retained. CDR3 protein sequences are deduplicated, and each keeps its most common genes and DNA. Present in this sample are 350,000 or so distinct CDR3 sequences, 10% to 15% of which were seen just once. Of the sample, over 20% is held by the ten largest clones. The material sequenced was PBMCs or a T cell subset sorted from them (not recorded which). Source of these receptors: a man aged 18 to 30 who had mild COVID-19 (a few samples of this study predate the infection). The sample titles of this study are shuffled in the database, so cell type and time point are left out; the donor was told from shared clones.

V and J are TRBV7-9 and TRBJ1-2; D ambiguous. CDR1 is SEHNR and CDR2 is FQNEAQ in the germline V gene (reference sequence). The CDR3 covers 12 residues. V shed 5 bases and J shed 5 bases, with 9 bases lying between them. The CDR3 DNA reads TGTGCCAGCAGCGTCCTGAATTATGGCTACACCTTC. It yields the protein CASSVLNYGYTF.

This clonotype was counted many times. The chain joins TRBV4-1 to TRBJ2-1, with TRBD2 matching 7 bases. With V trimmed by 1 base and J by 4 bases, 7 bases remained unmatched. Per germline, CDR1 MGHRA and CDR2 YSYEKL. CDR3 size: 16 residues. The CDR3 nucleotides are TGCGCCAGCAGCCAAGCTACCAGCGGGGTTTACAATGAGCAGTTCTTC. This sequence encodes CASSQATSGVYNEQFF.

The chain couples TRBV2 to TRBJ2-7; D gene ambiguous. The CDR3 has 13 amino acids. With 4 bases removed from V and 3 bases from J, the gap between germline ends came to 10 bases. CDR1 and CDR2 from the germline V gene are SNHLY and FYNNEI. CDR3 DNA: TGTGCCAGCAGTGGGGCGGACCGCTACGAGCAGTACTTC. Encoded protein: CASSGADRYEQYF.

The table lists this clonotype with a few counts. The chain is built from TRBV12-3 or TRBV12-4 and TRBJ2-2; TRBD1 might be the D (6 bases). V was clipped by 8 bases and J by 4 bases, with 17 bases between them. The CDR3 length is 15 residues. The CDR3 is CASGEVQGSTGELFF. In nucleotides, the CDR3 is TGTGCCAGCGGAGAGGTACAGGGTAGCACCGGGGAGCTGTTTTTT.

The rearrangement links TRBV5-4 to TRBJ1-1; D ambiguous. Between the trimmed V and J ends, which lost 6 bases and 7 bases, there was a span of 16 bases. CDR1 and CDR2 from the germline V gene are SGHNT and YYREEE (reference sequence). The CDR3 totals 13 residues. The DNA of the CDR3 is TGTGCCAGCATGACCCGAAAGGATGATGAAGCTTTCTTT. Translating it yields CASMTRKDDEAFF.

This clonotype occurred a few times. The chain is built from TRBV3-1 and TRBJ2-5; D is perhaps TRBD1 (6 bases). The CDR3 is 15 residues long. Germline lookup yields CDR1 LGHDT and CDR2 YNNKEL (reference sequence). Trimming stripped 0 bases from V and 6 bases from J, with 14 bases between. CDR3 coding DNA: TGTGCCAGCAGCCAAGACAGGGGCCGTGGTCAGACCCAGTACTTC. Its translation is CASSQDRGRGQTQYF.

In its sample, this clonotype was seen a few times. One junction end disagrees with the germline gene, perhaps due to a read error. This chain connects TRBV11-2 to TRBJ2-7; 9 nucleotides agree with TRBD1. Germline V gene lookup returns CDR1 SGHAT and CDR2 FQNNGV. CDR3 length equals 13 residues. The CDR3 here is CASSYRDRDPENF. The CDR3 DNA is TGTGCCAGCAGCTACCGGGACAGGGACCCTGAGAACTTC.

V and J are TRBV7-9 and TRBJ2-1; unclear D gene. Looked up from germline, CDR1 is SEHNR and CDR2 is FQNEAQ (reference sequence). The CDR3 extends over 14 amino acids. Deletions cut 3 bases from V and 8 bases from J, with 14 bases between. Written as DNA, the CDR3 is TGTGCCAGCAGCTTCAGGAGTTCTAAGGATGAGCAGTTCTTC. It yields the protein CASSFRSSKDEQFF.

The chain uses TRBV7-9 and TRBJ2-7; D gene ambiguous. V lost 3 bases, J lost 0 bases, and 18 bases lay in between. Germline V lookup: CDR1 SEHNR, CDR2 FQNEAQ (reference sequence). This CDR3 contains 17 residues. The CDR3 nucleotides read TGTGCCAGCAGCTTCCCTCGGTGGACCCGGATCTCCTACGAGCAGTACTTC. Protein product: CASSFPRWTRISYEQYF.

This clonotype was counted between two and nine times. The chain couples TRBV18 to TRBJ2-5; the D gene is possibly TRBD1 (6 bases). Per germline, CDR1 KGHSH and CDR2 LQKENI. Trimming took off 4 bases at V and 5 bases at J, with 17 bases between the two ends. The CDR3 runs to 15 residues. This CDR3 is CASSQIQGRGETQYF. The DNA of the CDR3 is TGTGCCAGCTCACAAATCCAGGGGCGCGGGGAGACCCAGTACTTC.

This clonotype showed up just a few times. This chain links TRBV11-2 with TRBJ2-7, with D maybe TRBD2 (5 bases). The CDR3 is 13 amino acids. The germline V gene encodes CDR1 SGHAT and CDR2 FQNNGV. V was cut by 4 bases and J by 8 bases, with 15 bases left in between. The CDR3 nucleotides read TGTGCCAGCAGCTCTAGACCGGACGGGAAGCAGTACTTC. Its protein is CASSSRPDGKQYF.

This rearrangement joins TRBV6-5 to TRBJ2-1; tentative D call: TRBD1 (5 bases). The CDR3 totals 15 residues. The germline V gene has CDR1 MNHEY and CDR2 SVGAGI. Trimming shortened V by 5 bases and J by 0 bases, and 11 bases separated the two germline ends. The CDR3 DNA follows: TGTGCCAGCAGTACACAGGCGAGCTCCTACAATGAGCAGTTCTTC. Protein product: CASSTQASSYNEQFF.

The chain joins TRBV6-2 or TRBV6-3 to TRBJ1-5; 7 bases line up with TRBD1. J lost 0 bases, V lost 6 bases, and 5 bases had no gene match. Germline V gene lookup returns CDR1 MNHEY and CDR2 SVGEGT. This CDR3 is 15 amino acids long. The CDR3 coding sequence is TGTGCCAGCAGGCGGGGACAGTATAGCAATCAGCCCCAGCATTTT. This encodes CASRRGQYSNQPQHF.

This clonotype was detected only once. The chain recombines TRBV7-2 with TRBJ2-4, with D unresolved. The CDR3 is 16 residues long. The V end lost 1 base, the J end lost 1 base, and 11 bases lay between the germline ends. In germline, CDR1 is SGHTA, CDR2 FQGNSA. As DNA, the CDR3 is TGTGCCAGCAGCTTAGGGGGTAGTGTTGCCAAAAACATTCAGTACTTC. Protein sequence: CASSLGGSVAKNIQYF.

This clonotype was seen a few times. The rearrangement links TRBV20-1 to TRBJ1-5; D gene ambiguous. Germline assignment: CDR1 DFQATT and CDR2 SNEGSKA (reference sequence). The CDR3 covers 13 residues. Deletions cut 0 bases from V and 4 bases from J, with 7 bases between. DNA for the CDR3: TGCAGTGCTAGAGATGAAGGGAATCAGCCCCAGCATTTT. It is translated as CSARDEGNQPQHF.

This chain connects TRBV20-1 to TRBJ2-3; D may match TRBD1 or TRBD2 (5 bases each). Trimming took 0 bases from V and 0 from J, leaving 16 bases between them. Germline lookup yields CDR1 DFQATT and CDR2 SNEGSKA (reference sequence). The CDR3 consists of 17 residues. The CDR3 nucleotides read TGCAGTGCTAGAGAGAGTTTGGGGGACGGTAGCACAGATACGCAGTATTTT. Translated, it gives CSARESLGDGSTDTQYF.

CDR3 sequence (DNA): TGTGCCAGCAGTGACTCGAACACTGGGTCAGAAGCTTTCTTT. Amino acid sequence: CASSDSNTGSEAFF. The chain is built from TRBV6-4 and TRBJ1-1; D is undetermined. CDR3 length equals 14 residues. Trimming stripped 0 bases from V and 8 bases from J, with 13 bases between. CDR1 is MRHNA, CDR2 SNTAGT, per germline.

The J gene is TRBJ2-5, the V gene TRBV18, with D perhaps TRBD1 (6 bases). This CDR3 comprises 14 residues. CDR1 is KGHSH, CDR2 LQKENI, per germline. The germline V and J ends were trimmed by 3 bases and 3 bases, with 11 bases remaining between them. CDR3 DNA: TGTGCCAGCTCACCCCGCCGGACAGAAGAGACCCAGTACTTC. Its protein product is CASSPRRTEETQYF.

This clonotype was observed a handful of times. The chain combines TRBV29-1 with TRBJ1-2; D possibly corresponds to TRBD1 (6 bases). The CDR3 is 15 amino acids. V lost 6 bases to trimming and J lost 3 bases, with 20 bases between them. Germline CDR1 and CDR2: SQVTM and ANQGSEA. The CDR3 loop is CSVLKPQGPDYGYTF. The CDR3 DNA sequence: TGCAGCGTCCTAAAACCGCAGGGGCCTGACTATGGCTACACCTTC.

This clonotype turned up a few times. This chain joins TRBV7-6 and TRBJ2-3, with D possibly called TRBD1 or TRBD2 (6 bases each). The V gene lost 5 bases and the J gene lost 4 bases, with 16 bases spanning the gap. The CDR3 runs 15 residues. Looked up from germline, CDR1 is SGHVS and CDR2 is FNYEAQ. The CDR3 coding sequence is TGTGCCAGCAGCGCTACAGTTCGGGGGCCAGATACGCAGTATTTT. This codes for CASSATVRGPDTQYF.

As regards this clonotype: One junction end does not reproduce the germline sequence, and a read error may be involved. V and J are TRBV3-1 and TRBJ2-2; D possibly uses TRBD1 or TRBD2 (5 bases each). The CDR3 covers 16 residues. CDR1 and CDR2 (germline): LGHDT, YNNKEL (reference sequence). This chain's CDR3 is CASTTTGTANTGELIF. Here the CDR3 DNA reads TGTGCCAGCACGACAACGGGGACCGCGAACACCGGGGAGCTGATTTTT.